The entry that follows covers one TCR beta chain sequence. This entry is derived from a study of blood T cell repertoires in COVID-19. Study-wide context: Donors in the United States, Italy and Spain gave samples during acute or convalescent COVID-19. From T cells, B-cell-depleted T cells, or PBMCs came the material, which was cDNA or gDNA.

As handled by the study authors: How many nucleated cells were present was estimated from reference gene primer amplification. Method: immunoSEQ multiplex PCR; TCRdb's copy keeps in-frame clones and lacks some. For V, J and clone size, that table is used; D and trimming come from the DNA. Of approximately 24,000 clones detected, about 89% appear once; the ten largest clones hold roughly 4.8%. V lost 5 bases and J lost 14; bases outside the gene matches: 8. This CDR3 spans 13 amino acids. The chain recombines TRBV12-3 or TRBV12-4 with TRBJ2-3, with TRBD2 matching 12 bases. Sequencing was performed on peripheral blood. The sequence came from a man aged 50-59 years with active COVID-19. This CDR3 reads CASSGTGTSGRYF. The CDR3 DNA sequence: TGTGCCAGCAGTGGGACAGGGACTAGCGGGCGGTATTTT.